The 18 T cell receptor beta chains below come from one sample, sequenced in a study of T cells in Graves' hyperthyroidism and ophthalmopathy. Amplification of TCR beta CDR3 regions was performed using RNA transcripts as template. Using the HTBI primer set, a first-round RT-PCR was run on the TCR CDR3. One entry per CDR3 protein, called by TCRdb with MiXCR from the multiplex PCR reads. Counted here are fewer than 450,000 distinct CDR3 sequences, around 15% occurring once; the ten biggest clones make up approximately 29%. The sequenced material came from blood. The source of these receptors is a man between 50 and 59 years old with Graves' ophthalmopathy.

This clonotype was observed a few times. The DNA for the CDR3 is TGTGCCAGCAGTGAGCTGACTAGCGGGGCAGCTGAGCAGTTCTTC. Protein product: CASSELTSGAAEQFF. The chain joins TRBV6-1 to TRBJ2-1, with 11 bases that match TRBD2. CDR3 length: 15 amino acids. V trimming: 3 bases; J trimming: 9 bases; junction bases outside the gene matches: 7. The V gene's germline CDR1 is MNHNS and CDR2 SASEGT.

There are many counts of this clonotype. This sequence joins TRBV7-3 and TRBJ2-5; a weak D match, TRBD2 (5 bases). Trimming removed 5 bases at V and 0 bases at J, with 10 bases between. Germline V gene lookup returns CDR1 SGHTA and CDR2 FQGTGA. The CDR3 extends over 14 amino acids. CDR3 residues: CASSPGGYQETQYF. CDR3 bases: TGTGCCAGCAGCCCAGGCGGGTACCAAGAGACCCAGTACTTC.

The chain recombines TRBV9 with TRBJ1-4, with TRBD1 identical over 8 bases. Germline V gene lookup returns CDR1 SGDLS and CDR2 YYNGEE. The CDR3 sequence is 15 residues long. V gave up 0 bases and J gave up 7 bases; unmatched junction bases: 5. The CDR3 DNA reads as TGTGCCAGCAGCGTAGAGCCAGGGGGCCGTGAAAAACTGTTTTTT. Translated, it gives CASSVEPGGREKLFF.

In its sample, this clonotype was seen many times. J is TRBJ2-1 and V is TRBV7-2, with no clear D. Germline assignment: CDR1 SGHTA and CDR2 FQGNSA. The CDR3 spans 14 residues. The ends were cut back, 3 bases at V and 5 bases at J, with 11 bases in the middle. The CDR3 reads CASSFGTGNNEQFF. The CDR3 DNA reads as TGTGCCAGCAGCTTCGGAACTGGAAACAATGAGCAGTTCTTC.

This clonotype was counted ten times or more. V gene TRBV6-1 combines with J gene TRBJ2-7, with D maybe TRBD2 (7 bases). CDR1 and CDR2 (germline): MNHNS, SASEGT. The CDR3 runs to 17 residues. Trimming shortened V by 5 bases and J by 5 bases, and 25 bases separated the two germline ends. Here the CDR3 DNA reads TGTGCCAGCAGTCCCCGGTCTAAATCCGCGGGGGCAAACGAGCAGTACTTC. Amino acids: CASSPRSKSAGANEQYF.

This clonotype has at least ten counts. V usage is TRBV7-2 and J usage is TRBJ2-7, with D unresolved. CDR3 length: 13 amino acids. The germline gives CDR1 SGHTA, CDR2 FQGNSA. Trimming left V 5 bases short and J 7 bases short, with 15 bases between. The CDR3 protein is CASSMTDGVEQYF. The CDR3 DNA follows: TGTGCCAGCAGCATGACTGACGGTGTGGAGCAGTACTTC.

This clonotype was recorded at least ten times. The chain recombines TRBV12-3 or TRBV12-4 with TRBJ2-1; 9 nucleotides align to TRBD2. Trimming took 7 bases from V and 6 from J; bases not matched to a gene: 10. The CDR3 length is 15 residues. CDR3 amino acids: CASNQLAGRGNEQFF. The CDR3 coding sequence is TGTGCCAGCAATCAACTAGCGGGTCGGGGCAATGAGCAGTTCTTC.

This clonotype was counted ten times or more. The chain uses TRBV7-9 and TRBJ1-1; weak D call: TRBD1 (5 bases). Germline V gene data show CDR1 as SEHNR and CDR2 as FQNEAQ (reference sequence). The CDR3 sequence is 15 residues long. Between the trimmed V and J ends, which lost 5 bases and 0 bases, there was a span of 13 bases. CDR3 nucleotides: TGTGCCAGCAGCCCCGAGGGGTGGTTGAACACTGAAGCTTTCTTT. This gives the protein CASSPEGWLNTEAFF.

This clonotype was seen ten or more times. The chain couples TRBV5-1 to TRBJ2-5, with D perhaps TRBD1 (5 bases). This CDR3 has 15 amino acids. The V end was cut by 1 base, the J end by 5 bases, with 15 bases between. The V gene's germline CDR1 is SGHRS and CDR2 YFSETQ. CDR3 bases: TGCGCCAGCAGCTTGACCAGGGCTGAGCAGGAGACCCAGTACTTC. It encodes CASSLTRAEQETQYF.

This clonotype was detected many times. The chain is built from TRBV5-6 and TRBJ1-5; a weak D match, TRBD1 (6 bases). V lost 2 bases and J lost 7, with 13 bases in between. CDR3 length: 14 residues. The germline CDR1 and CDR2 sequences are SGHDT and YYEEEE. The CDR3 DNA reads as TGTGCCAGCAGCTTCGGAGGGGGTATACAGCCCCAGCATTTT. As protein: CASSFGGGIQPQHF. Full variable domain (missing parts from reference TRBV5-6 and TRBJ1-5): DAGVTQSPTHLIKTRGQQVTLRCSPKSGHDTVSWYQQALGQGPQFIFQYYEEEERQRGNFPDRFSGHQFPNYSSELNVNALLLGDSALYLCASSFGGGIQPQHFGDGTRLSIL.

This clonotype was seen repeatedly, ten times or more. V and J are TRBV6-1 and TRBJ2-2; 10 bases fit TRBD2. Losses at the gene ends were 6 bases for V and 0 bases for J; bases not matched to a gene: 1. The CDR3 loop spans 15 amino acids. The germline CDR1 and CDR2 sequences are MNHNS and SASEGT. The CDR3 loop reads CASRGTSANTGELFF. For the CDR3, the DNA is TGTGCCAGCAGGGGGACTAGCGCGAACACCGGGGAGCTGTTTTTT.

Many counts were recorded for this clonotype. The chain employs TRBV14 and TRBJ2-6; 8 bases map to TRBD1. Germline-derived CDR1 and CDR2 are SGHDN and FVKESK. The length of the CDR3 is 17 residues. V shed 3 bases and J 1 base; nucleotides not matched to a gene: 5. DNA for the CDR3: TGTGCCAGCAGCCACCGACAGGGGTGGTCTGGGGCCAACGTCCTGACTTTC. This sequence encodes CASSHRQGWSGANVLTF.

This clonotype was picked up a small number of times. This CDR3 is CASSFADRGRINEQYF. CDR3 nucleotides: TGCGCCAGCAGCTTCGCAGACAGGGGGCGCATCAACGAGCAGTACTTC. The chain joins TRBV5-1 to TRBJ2-7; 10 bases align to TRBD1. The CDR3 contains 16 residues. The ends lost 2 bases at V and 5 bases at J; junction bases unmatched: 10. Germline assignment: CDR1 SGHRS and CDR2 YFSETQ.

The V and J genes are TRBV4-2 and TRBJ2-7; TRBD2 matches at 7 bases. Germline trimming cut 1 base from V and 0 bases from J; bases unmatched to any gene: 0. The CDR3 runs 14 residues. Germline V gene data show CDR1 as LGHNA and CDR2 as YNFKEQ. The CDR3 DNA is TGTGCCAGCAGCCAAGGACTAGCCTCCTACGAGCAGTACTTC. Its translation is CASSQGLASYEQYF.

This clonotype appeared a few times. This chain uses TRBV29-1 with TRBJ2-7; 12 positions match TRBD1. The CDR3 consists of 15 residues. Germline trimming cut 7 bases from V and 5 bases from J; bases unmatched to any gene: 12. Germline CDR1 and CDR2: SQVTM and ANQGSEA. CDR3 in amino acids: CSGRGLGTGGDEQYF. The CDR3 DNA is TGCAGCGGACGAGGCCTTGGGACAGGGGGCGACGAGCAGTACTTC.

This clonotype was recorded many times. V usage is TRBV20-1 and J usage is TRBJ2-5; 10 bases match TRBD1. The CDR3 has 14 residues. Germline V gene data show CDR1 as DFQATT and CDR2 as SNEGSKA (reference sequence). V dropped 6 bases and J dropped 7; count of bases not matched to a gene: 11. This CDR3 reads CSARGQGPTGTQYF. CDR3 coding DNA: TGCAGTGCCAGGGGACAGGGGCCCACCGGGACCCAGTACTTC.

Ten or more counts support this clonotype. The J gene is TRBJ2-7, the V gene TRBV11-3; 8 bases are shared with TRBD1. Trimming cost V 5 bases and J 2 bases; bases outside gene matches: 8. Germline CDR1 SGHNT, CDR2 YENEEA. This CDR3 spans 15 amino acids. This chain's CDR3 is CASSKTGQDTYEQYF. In nucleotides, the CDR3 is TGTGCCAGCAGCAAAACGGGACAGGACACCTACGAGCAGTACTTC.

For this clonotype: This may be a read error: a much more frequent sequence differs by one nucleotide. The chain joins TRBV11-2 to TRBJ1-2; D is ambiguous. The V gene's germline CDR1 is SGHAT and CDR2 FQNNGV. This CDR3 region has 15 residues. V lost 4 bases and J lost 0, with 12 bases in between. CDR3 region: CASSSDPDANYGYTF. The CDR3 DNA sequence: TGTGCCAGCAGCTCAGACCCGGATGCTAACTATGGCTACACCTTC. Full variable domain (remainder filled in from reference TRBV11-2 and TRBJ1-2): EAGVAQSPRYKIIEKRQSVAFWCNPISGHATLYWYQQILGQGPKLLIQFQNNGVVDDSQLPKDRFSAERLKGVDSTLKIQPAKLEDSAVYLCASSSDPDANYGYTFGSGTRLTVV.